The 11 T cell receptor beta chains below all came from one sample that was sequenced in a study of blood T cell repertoires in COVID-19. Assay: immunoSEQ multiplex PCR; the TCRdb copy retains only in-frame clones and omits some. The sample holds 30,000 to 40,000 clones, more than 85% seen once. Sequencing input: peripheral blood. These receptors were collected from a human donor in a cohort sampled during active COVID-19.

The gene calls are TRBV4-2 and TRBJ2-1; the match to TRBD2 covers 9 bases. The CDR3 runs to 15 residues. Germline lookup yields CDR1 LGHNA and CDR2 YNFKEQ. V gave up 4 bases and J gave up 4 bases; unmatched junction bases: 5. In DNA form, the CDR3 reads TGTGCCAGCAGCCTCGGACTAGCGCAGTACAATGAGCAGTTCTTC. This gives the protein CASSLGLAQYNEQFF.

The J gene is TRBJ1-1, the V gene TRBV27; 7 nucleotides line up with TRBD1. Germline CDR1 and CDR2: MNHEY and SMNVEV (reference sequence). J was trimmed by 6 bases and V by 0 bases; bases with no gene match: 7. The CDR3 has 15 amino acids. The CDR3 DNA is TGTGCCAGCAGTTTATCCCCGGGAGGGGGCTCTGAAGCTTTCTTT. As protein: CASSLSPGGGSEAFF.

The chain links TRBV11-2 to TRBJ2-7; 8 bases line up with TRBD2. This CDR3 region has 16 residues. The V segment lost 7 bases and the J segment 1 base; nucleotides outside the gene matches: 12. Germline V gene sequence: CDR1 SGHAT, CDR2 FQNNGV. CDR3 DNA: TGTGCCAGCACCCATCTGGGTAGCGGGATATCCTACGAGCAGTACTTC. Translating gives CASTHLGSGISYEQYF. Full variable domain (missing parts from reference TRBV11-2 and TRBJ2-7): EAGVAQSPRYKIIEKRQSVAFWCNPISGHATLYWYQQILGQGPKLLIQFQNNGVVDDSQLPKDRFSAERLKGVDSTLKIQPAKLEDSAVYLCASTHLGSGISYEQYFGPGTRLTVT.

The chain employs TRBV5-1 and TRBJ2-3; D remains ambiguous. V lost 6 bases and J lost 1, with 12 bases in between. The CDR3 totals 14 residues. CDR1 SGHRS and CDR2 YFSETQ come from the germline V gene. CDR3: CASTPNAGTDTQYF. The CDR3, as DNA: TGCGCCAGCACGCCGAATGCGGGCACAGATACGCAGTATTTT.

The chain uses TRBV12-3 or TRBV12-4 and TRBJ2-5; D is uncertain. This CDR3 region has 11 residues. The germline V and J ends were trimmed by 4 bases and 3 bases, with 3 bases remaining between them. In DNA, the CDR3 is TGTGCCAGCAGTTCAAAAGAGACCCAGTACTTC. It translates to CASSSKETQYF.

V and J are TRBV11-3 and TRBJ2-3; 9 bases line up with TRBD2. Trimming removed 2 bases from V and 3 bases from J; junction bases left unmatched: 12. From germline, CDR1 is SGHNT and CDR2 YENEEA. CDR3 size: 18 residues. CDR3 coding DNA: TGTGCCAGCAGCTTAAGGACTAGCGACCTGATGGGAACAGATACGCAGTATTTT. This codes for CASSLRTSDLMGTDTQYF.

In its sample, this clone was seen once. The J gene is TRBJ2-5, the V gene TRBV3-1 (or the pseudogene TRBV3-2), with TRBD1 matching over 11 bases. CDR3 length: 17 amino acids. CDR1 is LGHDT, CDR2 YNNKEL, per germline (reference sequence). J lost 3 bases, V lost 0 bases, and 6 bases had no gene match. In DNA form, the CDR3 reads TGTGCCAGCAGCCAAGAGGGGGACAGGGGGGTAGAAGAGACCCAGTACTTC. Its translation is CASSQEGDRGVEETQYF.

This clone has more than one count but fewer than ten. The V gene is TRBV7-9, the J gene TRBJ1-5; 9 bases match TRBD1. The CDR3 runs 15 residues. V shed 1 base, J shed 6 bases, and the junction held 4 bases outside the gene matches. Germline V gene data show CDR1 as SEHNR and CDR2 as FQNEAQ (reference sequence). The CDR3 protein is CASSLGGQGSQPQHF. The CDR3, as DNA: TGTGCCAGCAGCTTAGGGGGACAGGGTAGTCAGCCCCAGCATTTT. Filled out from reference TRBV7-9 and TRBJ1-5, the complete variable domain reads DTGVSQNPRHKITKRGQNVTFRCDPISEHNRLYWYRQTLGQGPEFLTYFQNEAQLEKSRLLSDRFSAERPKGSFSTLEIQRTEQGDSAMYLCASSLGGQGSQPQHFGDGTRLSIL.

This clone was detected only once. This rearrangement joins TRBV9 to TRBJ2-2, with TRBD1 matching over 11 bases. The CDR3 covers 16 residues. With 7 bases clipped from V and 2 bases from J, the junction kept 7 bases outside the gene matches. Per the germline V gene, CDR1 is SGDLS and CDR2 is YYNGEE. CDR3 nucleotides: TGTGCCAGCGGAGGGACAGGGGGGGTTAACACCGGGGAGCTGTTTTTT. Translation: CASGGTGGVNTGELFF. Full variable domain (remainder filled in from reference TRBV9 and TRBJ2-2): DSGVTQTPKHLITATGQRVTLRCSPRSGDLSVYWYQQSLDQGLQFLIQYYNGEERAKGNILERFSAQQFPDLHSELNLSSLELGDSALYFCASGGTGGVNTGELFFGEGSRLTVL.

The genes are TRBV6-5 and TRBJ2-1, with 8 bases lining up with TRBD2. CDR3 size: 14 residues. V gave up 7 bases and J gave up 4 bases; unmatched junction bases: 6. In germline, CDR1 is MNHEY, CDR2 SVGAGI. The CDR3 region is CASIPGTSYNEQFF. Here the CDR3 DNA reads TGTGCCAGCATCCCAGGGACTAGTTACAATGAGCAGTTCTTC.

The CDR3 here is CASSWGLAGDTGELFF. The CDR3 region has the DNA TGTGCCAGCAGCTGGGGACTAGCGGGAGACACCGGGGAGCTGTTTTTT. This chain joins TRBV13 and TRBJ2-2; 14 nucleotides line up with TRBD2. This CDR3 contains 16 residues. With 4 bases clipped from V and 3 bases from J, the junction kept 1 base outside the gene matches. Germline V gives CDR1 PRHDT, CDR2 FYEKMQ (reference sequence).